These 17 T cell receptor beta chains were all obtained from the same sample, sequenced in a study of T cells in localized non-small cell lung cancer. The table came from immunoSEQ multiplex PCR; TCRdb's copy has only in-frame clones and leaves some out. The sample includes roughly 1,400 clones, 25% to 30% of them seen just once. Sequenced here: normal lung tissue next to the tumor, sampled before any cancer treatment. The source is a male donor aged 60 or over with stage I squamous cell lung carcinoma.

This clone appeared a few times. The chain recombines TRBV10-2 with TRBJ1-4; the D gene is possibly TRBD1 (5 bases). V lost 8 bases, J lost 8 bases, and 27 bases lay in between. This CDR3 comprises 17 residues. CDR1 is WSHSY, CDR2 SAAADI, per germline. The CDR3 DNA reads TGCGCCAGCTCAGATACCCATCCGGGACTAGGTGGGGAAAAACTGTTTTTT. Protein sequence: CASSDTHPGLGGEKLFF.

This clone was detected once. This rearrangement joins TRBV28 to TRBJ2-7; no reliable D call. This CDR3 is built from 16 residues. Germline CDR1 is MDHEN and CDR2 is SYDVKM. Trimming took 5 bases from V and 1 from J, leaving 18 bases between them. The CDR3 here is CASSPTPGDGSYEQYV. The CDR3 region has the DNA TGTGCCAGCAGTCCAACCCCTGGAGACGGGTCCTACGAGCAGTACGTC.

CDR3 region: CASNQGAGYTF. The CDR3 nucleotides are TGTGCCAGTAATCAGGGGGCTGGCTACACCTTC. The rearrangement uses TRBV19 and TRBJ1-2, with 8 nucleotides matching TRBD1. The CDR3 spans 11 residues. V was pared by 7 bases and J by 7 bases, with 2 bases of the junction left unmatched. Per the germline V gene, CDR1 is LNHDA and CDR2 is SQIVND (reference sequence).

The DNA of the CDR3 is TGTGCCAGCAGCTTACGTAGTTCCGGCGGCAATGAGCAGTTCTTC. The encoded protein is CASSLRSSGGNEQFF. The V and J genes are TRBV11-3 and TRBJ2-1; D ambiguous. CDR1 is SGHNT, CDR2 YENEEA, per germline. The germline V and J ends were trimmed by 2 bases and 6 bases, with 14 bases remaining between them. This CDR3 spans 15 amino acids.

This clone was detected a few times. This chain connects TRBV30 to TRBJ1-4, with D unclear. The V end was cut by 0 bases, the J end by 8 bases, with 19 bases between. Germline CDR1 is GTSNPN and CDR2 is SVGIG (reference sequence). This CDR3 is built from 16 residues. The CDR3 protein is CAWSVKRGQGSEKLFF. CDR3 coding DNA: TGTGCCTGGAGTGTAAAGCGTGGGCAAGGATCCGAAAAACTGTTTTTT.

In this sample, this clone turned up a few times. The chain joins TRBV11-3 to TRBJ2-1; 8 bases line up with TRBD2. The J segment lost 7 bases and the V segment lost 3 bases, leaving 8 bases of the junction unmatched. Germline values: CDR1 SGHNT, CDR2 YENEEA. The CDR3 consists of 15 residues. CDR3 nucleotides: TGTGCCAGCAGCTTGGTCAGCGGGAGCGGGAATGAGCAGTTCTTC. Translation: CASSLVSGSGNEQFF.

In this sample, this clone is medium-sized. This chain connects TRBV11-3 to TRBJ2-1; 9 nucleotides align to TRBD1. The CDR3 sequence is 17 residues long. V shed 1 base and J 5 bases; nucleotides not matched to a gene: 9. CDR1 and CDR2 from the germline V gene are SGHNT and YENEEA. DNA for the CDR3: TGTGCCAGCAGCTTAGTCTCCGGGACAGGGTTAAACAATGAGCAGTTCTTC. As protein: CASSLVSGTGLNNEQFF.

The genes are TRBV11-3 and TRBJ2-1, with D perhaps TRBD2 (6 bases). Germline V gene sequence: CDR1 SGHNT, CDR2 YENEEA. Trimming shortened V by 5 bases and J by 1 base, and 15 bases separated the two germline ends. CDR3 size: 16 residues. The CDR3 coding sequence is TGTGCCAGCAGCGCGGCCCAGCGGGTGTCCTACAATGAGCAGTTCTTC. It encodes CASSAAQRVSYNEQFF.

There are a few counts of this clone. V gene TRBV11-3 combines with J gene TRBJ2-1; 7 nucleotides line up with TRBD2. Germline V gene sequence: CDR1 SGHNT, CDR2 YENEEA. CDR3 length equals 15 residues. The J segment lost 3 bases and the V segment lost 6 bases, leaving 8 bases of the junction unmatched. The CDR3 region has the DNA TGTGCCAGCAGTAGTCGACTAGCCCTCTACAATGAGCAGTTCTTC. It is translated as CASSSRLALYNEQFF. The variable domain in full, with the rest retrieved from reference TRBV11-3 and TRBJ2-1, is EAGVVQSPRYKIIEKKQPVAFWCNPISGHNTLYWYLQNLGQGPELLIRYENEEAVDDSQLPKDRFSAERLKGVDSTLKIQPAELGDSAVYLCASSSRLALYNEQFFGPGTRLTVL.

By frequency in the sample, this clone is medium-sized. Here the CDR3 DNA reads TGTGCCAGCAGCGCCGGACAGACGCTTAACTATGGCTACACCTTC. Translated, it gives CASSAGQTLNYGYTF. The V gene is TRBV11-3, the J gene TRBJ1-2; possibly TRBD1 for D (6 bases). This CDR3 has 15 amino acids. Germline V gives CDR1 SGHNT, CDR2 YENEEA. Trimming removed 5 bases from V and 1 base from J, with 14 bases in between.

This clone is categorized as large. The chain is built from TRBV11-3 and TRBJ2-1; the D is unclear. V was clipped by 2 bases and J by 0 bases, with 8 bases between them. Germline V lookup: CDR1 SGHNT, CDR2 YENEEA. The CDR3 is 15 residues long. In DNA form, the CDR3 reads TGTGCCAGCAGCTTATTTCTCGGCTCCTACAATGAGCAGTTCTTC. Translated, it gives CASSLFLGSYNEQFF.

The rearrangement links TRBV19 to TRBJ2-7; D perhaps matches TRBD1 (6 bases). Germline CDR1 is LNHDA and CDR2 is SQIVND (reference sequence). The CDR3 is 14 amino acids. The V and J ends lost 5 bases and 2 bases respectively, with 13 bases between them. The CDR3 nucleotides are TGTGCCAGTAGTCCGGGGACACGCGCCTACGAGCAGTACTTC. Translation gives CASSPGTRAYEQYF.

The chain employs TRBV11-3 and TRBJ2-1; 11 positions match TRBD2. Germline CDR1 is SGHNT and CDR2 is YENEEA. Unmatched junction bases numbered 1, after V lost 0 bases and J lost 6 bases. The CDR3 loop spans 15 amino acids. The CDR3 spells CASSLELAGVNEQFF. For the CDR3, the DNA is TGTGCCAGCAGCTTAGAACTAGCGGGAGTCAATGAGCAGTTCTTC.

V and J are TRBV19 and TRBJ2-7; D is ambiguous. Per the germline V gene, CDR1 is LNHDA and CDR2 is SQIVND (reference sequence). The CDR3 loop spans 13 amino acids. Trimming stripped 5 bases from V and 6 bases from J, with 14 bases between. CDR3 protein: CASSVRTGSEQYF. The CDR3 coding sequence is TGTGCCAGTAGTGTCCGTACTGGCTCCGAGCAGTACTTC. Full variable domain (outside the CDR3, taken from reference TRBV19 and TRBJ2-7): DGGITQSPKYLFRKEGQNVTLSCEQNLNHDAMYWYRQDPGQGLRLIYYSQIVNDFQKGDIAEGYSVSREKKESFPLTVTSAQKNPTAFYLCASSVRTGSEQYFGPGTRLTVT.

On this clone itself: Other DNA variants within this sample encode the same CDR3. V and J are TRBV28 and TRBJ2-5; D not resolved. CDR3 length: 12 residues. V was cut by 5 bases and J by 2 bases, with 6 bases left in between. Per the germline V gene, CDR1 is MDHEN and CDR2 is SYDVKM. The CDR3 region is CASSGVQETQYF. DNA of the CDR3: TGTGCCAGCAGTGGGGTGCAAGAGACCCAGTACTTC.

This clone was seen once. V is TRBV29-1 and J is TRBJ2-1; TRBD1 matches 8 bases. The CDR3 is 16 residues long. Germline V CDR1 and CDR2: SQVTM, ANQGSEA. V dropped 0 bases and J dropped 4; count of bases not matched to a gene: 8. DNA of the CDR3: TGCAGCGTTGAAGATCCGGACAGGGAGGTATACAATGAGCAGTTCTTC. This gives the protein CSVEDPDREVYNEQFF.

This rearrangement joins TRBV30 to TRBJ2-4; 8 bases are shared with TRBD1. The V and J ends lost 1 base and 2 bases, in that order; junction bases with no gene match: 1. The CDR3 totals 14 residues. Germline CDR1 GTSNPN, CDR2 SVGIG (reference sequence). In DNA, the CDR3 is TGTGCCTGGAGTGACAGGGGGACCAAAAACATTCAGTACTTC. It translates to CAWSDRGTKNIQYF.